One and the same sample provided the 9 T cell receptor beta chains below, sequenced in a study of T cells after yellow fever vaccination. MiXCR was run by TCRdb on the 5' RACE reads, yielding one entry per CDR3 protein. The table records over 250,000 distinct CDR3 sequences, 4.1% of them present only once. The specimen comprised PBMCs, sampled 5 days after the yellow fever booster vaccination. The receptors derive from a man younger than 35 who received the YFV17D yellow fever vaccine.

This clonotype was seen ten or more times. The J gene is TRBJ1-1, the V gene TRBV9; D call uncertain. This CDR3 comprises 13 residues. Germline loops: CDR1 SGDLS, CDR2 YYNGEE. The V and J ends lost 2 bases and 8 bases respectively, with 13 bases between them. For the CDR3, the DNA is TGTGCCAGCAGCGTGGCGGTCGTAGGAGAAGCTTTCTTT. Protein: CASSVAVVGEAFF.

This clonotype occurred many times. CDR3 sequence reads: CSATRAGLRDTQYF. The CDR3 DNA follows: TGCAGTGCCACGAGAGCGGGGCTCCGCGATACGCAGTATTTT. The chain uses TRBV20-1 and TRBJ2-3; TRBD2 agrees at 7 bases. The V and J ends lost 6 bases and 6 bases, in that order; junction bases with no gene match: 12. From germline, CDR1 is DFQATT and CDR2 SNEGSKA (reference sequence). The CDR3 loop spans 14 amino acids.

The sample holds a few counts of this clonotype. V and J are TRBV20-1 and TRBJ1-2; maybe TRBD1 (6 bases). Germline loops: CDR1 DFQATT, CDR2 SNEGSKA (reference sequence). The CDR3 length is 12 residues. Deletions cut 5 bases from V and 6 bases from J, with 13 bases between. The CDR3 coding sequence is TGCAGTGCTCCGACAGGTTTCGATGGCTACACCTTC. This encodes CSAPTGFDGYTF.

The chain links TRBV10-3 to TRBJ2-5, with D possibly matching TRBD2 (6 bases). Trimming took 6 bases from V and 5 from J, leaving 16 bases between them. There are 14 residues in the CDR3. Germline CDR1 ENHRY, CDR2 SYGVKD. The CDR3 sequence is CAIRPGGAGETQYF. The DNA of the CDR3 is TGTGCCATCAGGCCCGGAGGGGCCGGGGAGACCCAGTACTTC.

This clonotype was seen a few times. This rearrangement joins TRBV7-2 to TRBJ1-3, with D maybe TRBD1 (5 bases). CDR1 SGHTA and CDR2 FQGNSA come from the germline V gene. The CDR3 extends over 17 amino acids. V lost 3 bases and J lost 0, with 15 bases in between. CDR3 sequence reads: CASSFAGTSSSGNTIYF. CDR3 DNA: TGTGCCAGCAGCTTCGCAGGGACGTCCAGCTCTGGAAACACCATATATTTT.

This clonotype appeared a few times. The chain couples TRBV25-1 to TRBJ2-5; 8 bases are shared with TRBD1. CDR3 length equals 14 residues. Looked up from germline, CDR1 is MGHDK and CDR2 is SYGVNS. The J segment lost 1 base and the V segment lost 5 bases, leaving 3 bases of the junction unmatched. The CDR3 is CASSRGQAQETQYF. The DNA of the CDR3 is TGTGCCAGCAGTAGGGGACAGGCCCAAGAGACCCAGTACTTC.

The rearrangement uses TRBV7-2 and TRBJ2-4, with 8 nucleotides matching TRBD2. Per the germline V gene, CDR1 is SGHTA and CDR2 is FQGNSA. CDR3 length equals 14 residues. The V gene end was trimmed by 6 bases and the J gene end by 8 bases; junction bases not matched to a gene: 9. CDR3 nucleotide sequence: TGTGCCAGCAGGATAGCGGGGTTCAAGGACATTCAGTACTTC. Residues: CASRIAGFKDIQYF.

This clonotype was seen repeatedly, ten times or more. V is TRBV7-2 and J is TRBJ1-6; no reliable D call. This CDR3 region has 17 residues. Between the trimmed V and J ends, which lost 1 base and 4 bases, there was a span of 14 bases. CDR1 and CDR2 (germline): SGHTA, FQGNSA. For the CDR3, the DNA is TGTGCCAGCAGCTTAGGGGGTCACGGCGCTTATAATTCACCCCTCCACTTT. This translates into CASSLGGHGAYNSPLHF.

This chain connects TRBV6-5 to TRBJ2-2, with D unresolved. This CDR3 contains 15 residues. Germline assignment: CDR1 MNHEY and CDR2 SVGAGI. V dropped 5 bases and J dropped 1 base, with 11 bases sitting between them. CDR3 amino acids: CASSSLRRNTGELFF. Written as DNA, the CDR3 is TGTGCCAGCAGTAGTCTTCGCAGGAACACCGGGGAGCTGTTTTTT.